What follows is one TCR beta chain and its context. TCRdb reanalysed the RT-PCR reads using MiXCR and keeps one entry per CDR3 protein. This table holds about 800,000 distinct CDR3 sequences, about 20% found once. The record originates from a study of response to subunit inactivated influenza vaccine. This sample comprised PBMCs from blood, obtained about 5 days after vaccination. The sequence was obtained from a man between 45 and 60 years old who received an inactivated influenza vaccine.

The CDR3 DNA follows: TGCAGTGCCAGGCGGGATAACACCTACAATGAGCAGTTCTTC. Translation gives CSARRDNTYNEQFF. The V call is TRBV20-1, the J call TRBJ2-1, with D perhaps TRBD2 (6 bases). The germline gives CDR1 DFQATT, CDR2 SNEGSKA (reference sequence). V lost 6 bases and J 2 bases, leaving 14 bases between the germline ends. There are 14 residues in the CDR3.